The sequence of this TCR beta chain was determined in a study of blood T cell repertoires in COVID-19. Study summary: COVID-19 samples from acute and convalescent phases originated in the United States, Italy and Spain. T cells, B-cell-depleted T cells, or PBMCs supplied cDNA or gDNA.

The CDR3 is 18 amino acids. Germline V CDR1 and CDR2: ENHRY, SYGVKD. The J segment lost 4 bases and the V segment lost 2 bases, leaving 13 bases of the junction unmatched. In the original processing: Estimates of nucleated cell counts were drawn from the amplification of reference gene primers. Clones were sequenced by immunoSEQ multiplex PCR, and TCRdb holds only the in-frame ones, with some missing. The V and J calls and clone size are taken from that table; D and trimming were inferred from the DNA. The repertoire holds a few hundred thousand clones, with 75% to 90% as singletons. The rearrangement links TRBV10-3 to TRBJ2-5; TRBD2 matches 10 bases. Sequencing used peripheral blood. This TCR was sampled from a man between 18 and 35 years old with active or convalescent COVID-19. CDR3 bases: TGTGCCATCAGTGAGGGGAGCTTCGGGACTAGCGTGTTAGAGACCCAGTACTTC. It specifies CAISEGSFGTSVLETQYF.